These 26 T cell receptor beta chains were all obtained from the same sample, sequenced in a study of beta chain features in type 1 diabetes (dated 2018 in TCRdb). The library came from the immunoSEQ multiplex PCR assay. All of the isolated RNA was reverse transcribed with the High Capacity cDNA Reverse Transcription Kit, so expressed TCRB transcripts were sequenced. Imported from immuneACCESS, the table was reduced by TCRdb to in-frame sequences with V and J called. These copies leave out some clones; in studies compared against another copy, an unresolved V gene accounts for under half, and the cause of the remainder is not known. The sample table holds 450,000 or so clones, of which 9.5% to 12% were seen once. The top ten constitute about 0.042% of the sample. Sequenced input: naive CD4+ T cells from blood. What this sample's cell subset or site label stands for: true naive CD4+ T cells. Receptors originate from a woman aged 18-29 years in good health.

The chain recombines TRBV2 with TRBJ2-1; D possibly corresponds to TRBD1 (6 bases). The CDR3 extends over 18 amino acids. Germline V CDR1 and CDR2: SNHLY, FYNNEI. V was cut by 3 bases and J by 4 bases, with 22 bases left in between. CDR3 DNA: TGTGCCAGCAGTGACCAGAAAAATCAGGGGACGAGTTACAATGAGCAGTTCTTC. Protein product: CASSDQKNQGTSYNEQFF.

The CDR3, as DNA: TGTGCCAGCAGCCGCTGGGGACTAGGGAATGAGCAGTTCTTC. Translated, it gives CASSRWGLGNEQFF. The V and J genes are TRBV7-3 and TRBJ2-1; 8 positions agree with TRBD2. Per germline, CDR1 SGHTA and CDR2 FQGTGA. The CDR3 contains 14 residues. The J segment lost 7 bases and the V segment lost 5 bases, leaving 7 bases of the junction unmatched.

The CDR3 spells CASGPQAQPQHF. DNA for the CDR3: TGTGCCAGCGGACCCCAGGCTCAGCCCCAGCATTTT. The rearrangement links TRBV28 to TRBJ1-5, with D hard to call. Germline assignment: CDR1 MDHEN and CDR2 SYDVKM. The V gene lost 8 bases and the J gene lost 6 bases, with 11 bases spanning the gap. This CDR3 region has 12 residues.

This clone was counted only a few times. CDR3 nucleotides: TGTGCCAGCAGCGTACGGTTGCGGACAGGGGACAATGAGCAGTTCTTC. Translating it yields CASSVRLRTGDNEQFF. This chain uses TRBV9 with TRBJ2-1; TRBD1 matches at 9 bases. After removal of 1 base from V and 5 bases from J, the junction contained 7 bases not matched to a gene. CDR3 length equals 16 residues. Germline CDR1 and CDR2: SGDLS and YYNGEE.

This clone occurred a few times. V and J are TRBV18 and TRBJ2-1; no clear D. CDR1 and CDR2 from the germline V gene are KGHSH and LQKENI. This CDR3 is 15 amino acids long. V dropped 4 bases and J dropped 2 bases, with 12 bases sitting between them. This chain's CDR3 is CASSQGKGPYNEQFF. As DNA, the CDR3 is TGTGCCAGCTCACAAGGGAAAGGCCCCTACAATGAGCAGTTCTTC.

The table lists this clone with a few counts. The gene calls are TRBV7-2 and TRBJ2-1; no clear D gene. With 2 bases removed from V and 1 base from J, the gap between germline ends came to 12 bases. This CDR3 spans 16 amino acids. Germline V lookup: CDR1 SGHTA, CDR2 FQGNSA. This CDR3 reads CASSLIVARSYNEQFF. DNA of the CDR3: TGTGCCAGCAGCTTAATAGTGGCCCGATCCTACAATGAGCAGTTCTTC.

The J gene is TRBJ2-5, the V gene TRBV29-1; TRBD1 agrees at 10 bases. V dropped 7 bases and J dropped 5; count of bases not matched to a gene: 10. This CDR3 has 14 residues. Germline V lookup: CDR1 SQVTM, CDR2 ANQGSEA. The CDR3 nucleotides are TGCAGCGCGATAGACGGGACAGGGGTGGAGACCCAGTACTTC. Translated, it gives CSAIDGTGVETQYF.

This clone was detected only a few times. This sequence joins TRBV18 and TRBJ2-5, with 7 bases that match TRBD1. This CDR3 spans 15 amino acids. Germline-derived CDR1 and CDR2 are KGHSH and LQKENI. The V gene end was trimmed by 4 bases and the J gene end by 1 base; junction bases not matched to a gene: 6. CDR3 loop: CASSHRRQGQETQYF. The DNA of the CDR3 is TGTGCCAGCTCACACCGCCGACAGGGCCAAGAGACCCAGTACTTC.

The rearrangement joins TRBV9 to TRBJ2-1, with 7 bases lining up with TRBD1. This CDR3 contains 15 residues. CDR1 and CDR2 (germline): SGDLS, YYNGEE. Trimming took 3 bases from V and 1 from J; bases not matched to a gene: 4. CDR3 DNA: TGTGCCAGCAGCGCTCAGGGGGAATCCTACAATGAGCAGTTCTTC. Its protein is CASSAQGESYNEQFF.

V usage is TRBV29-1 and J usage is TRBJ1-3; D not resolved. Looked up from germline, CDR1 is SQVTM and CDR2 is ANQGSEA. Trimming removed 6 bases from V and 0 bases from J, with 9 bases in between. The CDR3 loop spans 13 amino acids. Here the CDR3 reads CSVVLGSGNTIYF. CDR3 coding DNA: TGCAGCGTCGTCTTGGGCTCTGGAAACACCATATATTTT.

This chain joins TRBV9 and TRBJ2-1, with 13 bases identical to TRBD2. This CDR3 comprises 17 residues. V shed 2 bases, J shed 2 bases, and the junction held 4 bases outside the gene matches. Per germline, CDR1 SGDLS and CDR2 YYNGEE. The CDR3 nucleotides read TGTGCCAGCAGCGTGGGGACTAGCGGGAAGACCTACAATGAGCAGTTCTTC. As protein: CASSVGTSGKTYNEQFF. The whole variable domain, remainder taken from reference TRBV9 and TRBJ2-1, is DSGVTQTPKHLITATGQRVTLRCSPRSGDLSVYWYQQSLDQGLQFLIQYYNGEERAKGNILERFSAQQFPDLHSELNLSSLELGDSALYFCASSVGTSGKTYNEQFFGPGTRLTVL.

This clone came up a few times. This chain links TRBV6-1 with TRBJ2-7, with TRBD1 matching 8 bases. The CDR3 consists of 14 residues. Germline CDR1 reads MNHNS; CDR2 reads SASEGT. V dropped 4 bases and J dropped 3; count of bases not matched to a gene: 5. The CDR3 bases are TGTGCCAGCAGTGCCGGGACAGGCGGCTACGAGCAGTACGTC. Amino acids: CASSAGTGGYEQYV.

The chain joins TRBV9 to TRBJ2-5, with D perhaps assigned TRBD1 or TRBD2 (5 bases each). The CDR3 spans 14 residues. Trimming left V 4 bases short and J 8 bases short, with 18 bases between. The germline V gene has CDR1 SGDLS and CDR2 YYNGEE. The CDR3 here is CASSFGTGGLTQYF. DNA of the CDR3: TGTGCCAGCAGCTTTGGGACGGGCGGATTAACCCAGTACTTC.

The rearrangement uses TRBV16 and TRBJ2-3, with 8 bases that match TRBD1. This CDR3 has 17 amino acids. Germline CDR1 and CDR2: KGHSY and FQNENV. The ends lost 2 bases at V and 3 bases at J; junction bases unmatched: 10. CDR3 sequence reads: CASSQGVQTGATDTQYF. The CDR3 DNA sequence: TGTGCCAGCAGCCAAGGAGTACAGACAGGGGCAACAGATACGCAGTATTTT.

CDR3 DNA sequence: TGTGCCAGAGCCTCAATAGCGGGAGGAAGTGAGCAGTTCTTC. Encoded protein: CARASIAGGSEQFF. V is TRBV7-8 and J is TRBJ2-1, with TRBD2 matching 10 bases. Germline trimming cut 9 bases from V and 9 bases from J; bases unmatched to any gene: 11. This CDR3 is 14 amino acids long. CDR1 is SGHVS and CDR2 is FQNEAQ in the germline V gene.

The chain is built from TRBV11-3 and TRBJ2-3, with 8 nucleotides matching TRBD2. The CDR3 spans 14 residues. V trimming: 5 bases; J trimming: 2 bases; junction bases outside the gene matches: 3. Per the germline V gene, CDR1 is SGHNT and CDR2 is YENEEA. CDR3 residues: CASSLGLVTDTQYF. The CDR3 DNA is TGTGCCAGCAGCCTGGGACTAGTCACAGATACGCAGTATTTT.

This sequence joins TRBV7-3 and TRBJ2-2; 11 nucleotides agree with TRBD2. Per germline, CDR1 SGHTA and CDR2 FQGTGA. The length of the CDR3 is 18 residues. With 2 bases clipped from V and 2 bases from J, the junction kept 7 bases outside the gene matches. CDR3 loop: CASSLDPSGRTNTGELFF. CDR3 coding DNA: TGTGCCAGCAGCTTAGATCCTAGCGGGAGGACAAACACCGGGGAGCTGTTTTTT.

This clone was counted ten times or more. The rearrangement links TRBV2 to TRBJ2-4; D not certain. The CDR3 has 14 amino acids. V was shortened by 5 bases and J by 4 bases, with 12 bases between the two germline ends. Germline CDR1 and CDR2: SNHLY and FYNNEI. CDR3 DNA sequence: TGTGCCAGCAGTACCTCGACCGTTAAAAACATTCAGTACTTC. Translated, it gives CASSTSTVKNIQYF.

The chain uses TRBV7-2 and TRBJ2-3, with 7 bases aligning to TRBD2. V shed 5 bases and J 2 bases; nucleotides not matched to a gene: 10. The CDR3 runs 16 residues. Germline lookup yields CDR1 SGHTA and CDR2 FQGNSA. CDR3 in amino acids: CASSEGGFPITDTQYF. For the CDR3, the DNA is TGTGCCAGCAGCGAGGGAGGGTTCCCGATCACAGATACGCAGTATTTT. Full variable domain (remainder filled in from reference TRBV7-2 and TRBJ2-3): GAGVSQSPSNKVTEKGKDVELRCDPISGHTALYWYRQSLGQGLEFLIYFQGNSAPDKSGLPSDRFSAERTGGSVSTLTIQRTQQEDSAVYLCASSEGGFPITDTQYFGPGTRLTVL.

This clone has a handful of counts. V and J are TRBV29-1 and TRBJ2-7; 9 bases map to TRBD1. V shed 4 bases and J 3 bases; nucleotides not matched to a gene: 4. Germline CDR1 reads SQVTM; CDR2 reads ANQGSEA. The CDR3 contains 13 residues. The CDR3 loop reads CSVGVGQGYEQYF. The CDR3 DNA is TGCAGCGTTGGGGTGGGACAGGGCTACGAGCAGTACTTC.

This clone has a handful of counts. CDR3 coding DNA: TGTGCCAGCAGTTTACAGGGGAGAGCTTTCTTT. Amino acids: CASSLQGRAFF. The chain is built from TRBV28 and TRBJ1-1; D is perhaps TRBD1 (6 bases). CDR1 is MDHEN, CDR2 SYDVKM, per germline. The CDR3 totals 11 residues. V lost 2 bases and J lost 10, with 8 bases in between.

As for this clone: This likely comes from a read error, as the CDR3 has no conserved phenylalanine or tryptophan at its end. This chain links TRBV7-9 with TRBJ2-7; D ambiguous. The V gene lost 2 bases and the J gene lost 0 bases, with 5 bases spanning the gap. The germline gives CDR1 SEHNR, CDR2 FQNEAQ (reference sequence). The CDR3 consists of 13 residues. CDR3 in amino acids: CASSLFSSYEQYL. In nucleotides, the CDR3 is TGTGCCAGCAGCTTATTTTCCTCCTACGAGCAGTACCTC.

This clone has only a few counts. V gene TRBV4-1 combines with J gene TRBJ2-7, with a tentative D call TRBD1 (5 bases). Trimming shortened V by 3 bases and J by 3 bases, and 15 bases separated the two germline ends. There are 15 residues in the CDR3. Germline-derived CDR1 and CDR2 are MGHRA and YSYEKL. The CDR3 sequence is CASSQVGASNYEQYV. In nucleotides, the CDR3 is TGCGCCAGCAGCCAGGTAGGGGCTTCTAACTACGAGCAGTACGTC.

This rearrangement joins TRBV4-1 to TRBJ2-6; perhaps TRBD1 as D (6 bases). Trimming cost V 4 bases and J 4 bases, with 20 bases left between them. Germline values: CDR1 MGHRA, CDR2 YSYEKL. This CDR3 region has 18 residues. CDR3 in amino acids: CASSLNSYRASGANVLTF. CDR3 coding DNA: TGCGCCAGCAGCCTCAACTCTTACAGGGCCTCAGGGGCCAACGTCCTGACTTTC.

This chain connects TRBV30 to TRBJ2-7; 9 bases fit TRBD2. The CDR3 sequence is 13 residues long. Per the germline V gene, CDR1 is GTSNPN and CDR2 is SVGIG (reference sequence). V lost 3 bases to trimming and J lost 5 bases; unmatched junction nucleotides: 5. The CDR3 loop reads CAWSARLADEQYF. The CDR3 region has the DNA TGTGCCTGGAGCGCCCGACTAGCGGACGAGCAGTACTTC.

This clone has a handful of counts. The chain carries TRBV18 and TRBJ2-7, with 10 bases aligning to TRBD2. This CDR3 comprises 16 residues. Trimming cost V 4 bases and J 4 bases; bases outside gene matches: 10. Germline assignment: CDR1 KGHSH and CDR2 LQKENI. CDR3 DNA sequence: TGTGCCAGCTCACTCCTAGCGGGAGCATCGGGTTACGAGCAGTACTTC. As protein: CASSLLAGASGYEQYF.